The 21 T cell receptor beta chains in this list originate from one sample, sequenced in a study of blood T cell repertoires in COVID-19. Assay used: immunoSEQ multiplex PCR; TCRdb lists only in-frame clones, some missing. Of some 60,000 clones detected, 80% to 90% appear once; the ten largest clones hold approximately 4.3%. Sequencing input: peripheral blood. The source is a man in his sixties with acute or convalescent COVID-19.

The rearrangement uses TRBV18 and TRBJ2-1, with TRBD2 matching over 8 bases. The CDR3 sequence is 17 residues long. V trimming: 3 bases; J trimming: 7 bases; junction bases outside the gene matches: 14. CDR1 and CDR2 (germline): KGHSH, LQKENI. CDR3 region: CASSPSLFSGSRNEQFF. The DNA of the CDR3 is TGTGCCAGCTCACCCTCCCTGTTCAGCGGGAGTAGGAATGAGCAGTTCTTC.

On this clone itself: Other DNA sequences within the sample encode an identical CDR3. This sequence joins TRBV5-1 and TRBJ2-1; possibly TRBD2 for D (5 bases). CDR3 length equals 15 residues. The V end was cut by 2 bases, the J end by 0 bases, with 9 bases between. Germline CDR1 reads SGHRS; CDR2 reads YFSETQ. The CDR3 nucleotides read TGCGCCAGCAGCTTAGGTGAGGGCTCCTACAATGAGCAGTTCTTC. It encodes CASSLGEGSYNEQFF.

This clone was recorded a few times. V is TRBV19 and J is TRBJ2-1; 9 nucleotides agree with TRBD2. Looked up from germline, CDR1 is LNHDA and CDR2 is SQIVND (reference sequence). The CDR3 is made up of 12 amino acids. V trimming: 7 bases; J trimming: 7 bases; junction bases outside the gene matches: 2. Written as DNA, the CDR3 is TGTGCCAGTAAGCGGGAGGATAATGAGCAGTTCTTC. It is translated as CASKREDNEQFF.

This rearrangement joins TRBV7-9 to TRBJ2-1; TRBD2 agrees at 10 bases. The junction had 8 bases not matched to a gene; V was cut back by 5 bases and J by 7 bases. The CDR3 length is 15 residues. Germline values: CDR1 SEHNR, CDR2 FQNEAQ (reference sequence). CDR3 protein: CASSEGLAESNEQFF. CDR3 sequence (DNA): TGTGCCAGCAGCGAAGGACTAGCGGAGTCTAATGAGCAGTTCTTC.

The chain joins TRBV7-3 to TRBJ2-3; 7 bases agree with TRBD2. Losses at the gene ends were 2 bases for V and 4 bases for J; bases not matched to a gene: 6. This CDR3 spans 15 amino acids. Germline V gene sequence: CDR1 SGHTA, CDR2 FQGTGA. Here the CDR3 reads CASSLAGEPADTQYF. The CDR3 region has the DNA TGTGCCAGCAGCTTAGCGGGAGAACCCGCAGATACGCAGTATTTT. Filled out from reference TRBV7-3 and TRBJ2-3, the complete variable domain reads GAGVSQTPSNKVTEKGKYVELRCDPISGHTALYWYRQSLGQGPEFLIYFQGTGAADDSGLPNDRFFAVRPEGSVSTLKIQRTERGDSAVYLCASSLAGEPADTQYFGPGTRLTVL.

This chain joins TRBV7-3 and TRBJ1-5, with D hard to call. The CDR3 runs 14 residues. V gave up 4 bases and J gave up 7 bases, with 14 bases separating them. Germline CDR1 is SGHTA and CDR2 is FQGTGA. The CDR3 sequence: CASSSPTGNQPQHF. CDR3 nucleotides: TGTGCCAGCAGCTCACCTACCGGGAACCAGCCCCAGCATTTT.

This clone has a handful of counts. The chain employs TRBV27 and TRBJ1-6; the match to TRBD1 covers 9 bases. J was trimmed by 5 bases and V by 5 bases; bases with no gene match: 13. Germline CDR1 MNHEY, CDR2 SMNVEV (reference sequence). The CDR3 consists of 18 residues. CDR3 coding DNA: TGTGCCAGCAGTACGACCCGGCCCGGGACAGGGAATAATTCACCCCTCCACTTT. This translates into CASSTTRPGTGNNSPLHF.

J is TRBJ1-1 and V is TRBV5-8; 8 positions match TRBD1. The ends lost 3 bases at V and 0 bases at J; junction bases unmatched: 1. The germline V gene encodes CDR1 SGHTS and CDR2 YDEGEE. The CDR3 has 14 amino acids. CDR3 amino acids: CASSWGQVNTEAFF. CDR3 nucleotides: TGTGCCAGCAGCTGGGGACAGGTGAACACTGAAGCTTTCTTT.

This clone occurred a few times. V and J are TRBV4-1 and TRBJ2-3, with a tentative D call TRBD1 (5 bases). The V end was cut by 4 bases, the J end by 1 base, with 15 bases between. The germline V gene encodes CDR1 MGHRA and CDR2 YSYEKL. This CDR3 has 16 residues. The CDR3 loop reads CASSLRLQGRTDTQYF. CDR3 DNA sequence: TGCGCCAGCAGCCTCCGACTGCAGGGTCGCACAGATACGCAGTATTTT.

This clone was observed once. V and J are TRBV9 and TRBJ1-5, with D possibly matching TRBD1 (6 bases). The germline V gene has CDR1 SGDLS and CDR2 YYNGEE. This CDR3 is built from 14 residues. V gave up 0 bases and J gave up 2 bases, with 6 bases separating them. CDR3 coding DNA: TGTGCCAGCAGCGTAGGACAGGGCAATCAGCCCCAGCATTTT. Amino acids: CASSVGQGNQPQHF.

The chain couples TRBV7-9 to TRBJ2-2, with TRBD2 matching 8 bases. This CDR3 region has 15 residues. Losses at the gene ends were 5 bases for V and 4 bases for J; bases not matched to a gene: 6. Germline assignment: CDR1 SEHNR and CDR2 FQNEAQ (reference sequence). In DNA, the CDR3 is TGTGCCAGCAGCCTCATCGGGAGGGTCACCGGGGAGCTGTTTTTT. It codes for CASSLIGRVTGELFF.

The rearrangement joins TRBV6-5 to TRBJ1-1; TRBD1 is a possible D gene (5 bases). V was clipped by 5 bases and J by 2 bases, with 15 bases between them. In germline, CDR1 is MNHEY, CDR2 SVGAGI. This CDR3 is built from 15 residues. In DNA, the CDR3 is TGTGCCAGCAGTCGAGGCTGGGGCAGCAACACTGAAGCTTTCTTT. This translates into CASSRGWGSNTEAFF.

This clone was seen more than once but under ten times. This rearrangement joins TRBV6-5 to TRBJ1-5, with D tentatively TRBD1 (6 bases). This CDR3 comprises 15 residues. Germline CDR1 MNHEY, CDR2 SVGAGI. Trimming removed 7 bases at V and 7 bases at J, with 20 bases between. This chain's CDR3 is CASTSLPHQGQPQHF. DNA for the CDR3: TGTGCCAGCACCTCTTTGCCTCATCAGGGGCAGCCCCAGCATTTT.

The J gene is TRBJ2-5, the V gene TRBV10-3, with D perhaps matching TRBD2 (6 bases). The CDR3 totals 16 residues. The V and J ends lost 3 bases and 2 bases respectively, with 16 bases between them. CDR1 is ENHRY, CDR2 SYGVKD, per germline. The CDR3, as DNA: TGTGCCATCAGTGAAGGGCGGCAGGGAGGTCAAGAGACCCAGTACTTC. As protein: CAISEGRQGGQETQYF.

The V and J genes are TRBV14 and TRBJ2-5; 10 bases are a match to TRBD2. From germline, CDR1 is SGHDN and CDR2 FVKESK. Trimming took 9 bases from V and 2 from J; bases not matched to a gene: 15. The CDR3 consists of 17 residues. CDR3 bases: TGTGCCAGAGCGGGCCCGGGCCTAGCGGGGGTACAAGAGACCCAGTACTTC. It specifies CARAGPGLAGVQETQYF. Combining the CDR3 with reference TRBV14 and TRBJ2-5 gives the whole variable domain EAGVTQFPSHSVIEKGQTVTLRCDPISGHDNLYWYRRVMGKEIKFLLHFVKESKQDESGMPNNRFLAERTGGTYSTLKVQPAELEDSGVYFCARAGPGLAGVQETQYFGPGTRLLVL.

This sequence joins TRBV19 and TRBJ1-5, with 9 bases lining up with TRBD1. The V segment lost 10 bases and the J segment 3 bases; nucleotides outside the gene matches: 10. The germline V gene has CDR1 LNHDA and CDR2 SQIVND (reference sequence). The CDR3 sequence is 15 residues long. CDR3 DNA sequence: TGTGCCACTACCTCCACAGGGGGCTACAATCAGCCCCAGCATTTT. Encoded protein: CATTSTGGYNQPQHF. Full variable domain (rest looked up from reference TRBV19 and TRBJ1-5): DGGITQSPKYLFRKEGQNVTLSCEQNLNHDAMYWYRQDPGQGLRLIYYSQIVNDFQKGDIAEGYSVSREKKESFPLTVTSAQKNPTAFYLCATTSTGGYNQPQHFGDGTRLSIL.

This clone is a singleton in its sample. The chain links TRBV19 to TRBJ1-5; no reliable D call. V was clipped by 6 bases and J by 5 bases, with 11 bases between them. In germline, CDR1 is LNHDA, CDR2 SQIVND (reference sequence). This CDR3 has 13 residues. The CDR3 DNA reads as TGTGCCAGTAGGTGGCAGCGGGATCAGCCCCAGCATTTT. Amino acids: CASRWQRDQPQHF. The whole variable domain, remainder taken from reference TRBV19 and TRBJ1-5, is DGGITQSPKYLFRKEGQNVTLSCEQNLNHDAMYWYRQDPGQGLRLIYYSQIVNDFQKGDIAEGYSVSREKKESFPLTVTSAQKNPTAFYLCASRWQRDQPQHFGDGTRLSIL.

This chain links TRBV18 with TRBJ2-1, with D possibly being TRBD2 (5 bases). The CDR3 spans 13 residues. Germline-derived CDR1 and CDR2 are KGHSH and LQKENI. V was cut by 3 bases and J by 5 bases, with 8 bases left in between. CDR3 bases: TGTGCCAGCTCACCCCGGGGAGACAATGAGCAGTTCTTC. Its protein product is CASSPRGDNEQFF.

The chain has TRBV30 and TRBJ1-1, with 8 bases aligning to TRBD1. V lost 3 bases, J lost 3 bases, and 6 bases stayed unmatched. From germline, CDR1 is GTSNPN and CDR2 SVGIG (reference sequence). This CDR3 contains 14 residues. The DNA for the CDR3 is TGTGCCTGGAGGAGGGGACAGGACTACACTGAAGCTTTCTTT. Its protein is CAWRRGQDYTEAFF.

This rearrangement joins TRBV10-3 to TRBJ2-1, with 12 bases identical to TRBD1. Trimming cost V 8 bases and J 1 base; bases outside gene matches: 3. Germline values: CDR1 ENHRY, CDR2 SYGVKD. The CDR3 totals 15 residues. The CDR3 sequence: CAIGGQGASYNEQFF. In DNA form, the CDR3 reads TGTGCCATCGGGGGACAGGGGGCTTCCTACAATGAGCAGTTCTTC.

The chain is built from TRBV6-5 and TRBJ1-6, with D possibly TRBD1 on 5 matching bases. The CDR3 totals 13 residues. The germline gives CDR1 MNHEY, CDR2 SVGAGI. V was clipped by 6 bases and J by 7 bases, with 10 bases between them. The chain's CDR3 is CASRQGGNSPLHF. The CDR3 DNA follows: TGTGCCAGCAGGCAGGGAGGGAATTCACCCCTCCACTTT.